Following are 20 T cell receptor beta chains from one sample sequenced in a study of blood T cell repertoires in COVID-19. TCRdb keeps only in-frame clones here, not all; method: immunoSEQ multiplex PCR. The sample contains more than 200,000 clones, about 85% of which appear only once. Sequenced material: peripheral blood. The origin of the receptors is a man in his 70s with acute or convalescent COVID-19.

V is TRBV27 and J is TRBJ1-2; TRBD1 agrees at 7 bases. The CDR3 totals 16 residues. Per the germline V gene, CDR1 is MNHEY and CDR2 is SMNVEV (reference sequence). The ends lost 6 bases at V and 2 bases at J; junction bases unmatched: 12. CDR3 residues: CASSRTRRDSNYGYTF. CDR3 nucleotide sequence: TGTGCCAGCAGCCGCACCCGCCGGGACAGCAACTATGGCTACACCTTC.

The chain combines TRBV28 with TRBJ1-6, with D possibly TRBD1 on 5 matching bases. The CDR3 extends over 12 amino acids. Germline values: CDR1 MDHEN, CDR2 SYDVKM. Deletions cut 6 bases from V and 9 bases from J, with 9 bases between. The CDR3: CASRLQGSPLHF. The CDR3 nucleotides read TGTGCCAGCAGGCTGCAGGGTTCACCCCTCCACTTT.

The chain links TRBV27 to TRBJ2-7; 9 bases agree with TRBD2. CDR3 length: 14 amino acids. Trimming cost V 6 bases and J 0 bases; bases outside gene matches: 3. CDR1 is MNHEY, CDR2 SMNVEV, per germline (reference sequence). This chain's CDR3 is CASRTSGASYEQYF. In DNA, the CDR3 is TGTGCCAGCAGGACTAGCGGAGCCTCCTACGAGCAGTACTTC.

The rearrangement uses TRBV19 and TRBJ1-5; the match to TRBD1 covers 8 bases. This CDR3 comprises 15 residues. V shed 3 bases and J 1 base; nucleotides not matched to a gene: 2. Germline V gives CDR1 LNHDA, CDR2 SQIVND (reference sequence). The CDR3 region has the DNA TGTGCCAGTAGTATGCAGGGGGCGAGCAATCAGCCCCAGCATTTT. Protein: CASSMQGASNQPQHF.

The count of this clone is one. J is TRBJ1-1 and V is TRBV7-9; no clear D. V was trimmed by 2 bases and J by 9 bases, leaving 10 bases between them. From germline, CDR1 is SEHNR and CDR2 FQNEAQ (reference sequence). The CDR3 runs 12 residues. CDR3 region: CASSLRGDKAFF. DNA of the CDR3: TGTGCCAGCAGCTTACGGGGTGATAAAGCTTTCTTT.

The V and J genes are TRBV6-6 and TRBJ2-2; D possibly corresponds to TRBD1 (6 bases). CDR3 length: 15 residues. CDR1 and CDR2 (germline): MNHNY, SVGAGI (reference sequence). Trimming took off 2 bases at V and 4 bases at J, with 11 bases between the two ends. The CDR3 sequence: CASSYAVTGTGELFF. The CDR3 DNA follows: TGTGCCAGCAGTTACGCGGTGACAGGCACCGGGGAGCTGTTTTTT.

The rearrangement uses TRBV11-2 and TRBJ2-3; D might be TRBD2 (6 bases). V shed 5 bases and J shed 0 bases, with 15 bases lying between them. Germline assignment: CDR1 SGHAT and CDR2 FQNNGV. The CDR3 totals 16 residues. Written as DNA, the CDR3 is TGTGCCAGCAGCAGGGACTTCCTCGGGAGCACAGATACGCAGTATTTT. As protein: CASSRDFLGSTDTQYF.

V is TRBV11-2 and J is TRBJ1-5, with unresolved D. The CDR3 runs 15 residues. The germline gives CDR1 SGHAT, CDR2 FQNNGV. The ends were cut back, 7 bases at V and 0 bases at J, with 13 bases in the middle. The CDR3 DNA follows: TGTGCCAGCAAAGCGACGGAATATAGCAATCAGCCCCAGCATTTT. This codes for CASKATEYSNQPQHF. The variable domain in full, completed from reference TRBV11-2 and TRBJ1-5, reads EAGVAQSPRYKIIEKRQSVAFWCNPISGHATLYWYQQILGQGPKLLIQFQNNGVVDDSQLPKDRFSAERLKGVDSTLKIQPAKLEDSAVYLCASKATEYSNQPQHFGDGTRLSIL.

The chain recombines TRBV19 with TRBJ2-7; D unclear. The CDR3 runs 15 residues. CDR1 is LNHDA, CDR2 SQIVND, per germline (reference sequence). V shed 3 bases and J shed 6 bases, with 18 bases lying between them. As DNA, the CDR3 is TGTGCCAGTAGTATCGTATCGGGTTCCGGTCCCGAGCAGTACTTC. This encodes CASSIVSGSGPEQYF.

This clone occurred a few times. The gene calls are TRBV18 and TRBJ1-1, with D uncertain. The CDR3 is made up of 16 amino acids. V dropped 0 bases and J dropped 4 bases, with 15 bases sitting between them. Germline V gene data show CDR1 as KGHSH and CDR2 as LQKENI. This CDR3 reads CASSPPSLGSGTEAFF. The CDR3 DNA reads as TGTGCCAGCTCACCACCGAGTCTGGGGAGCGGCACTGAAGCTTTCTTT.

This chain joins TRBV5-4 and TRBJ2-5, with D perhaps TRBD2 (6 bases). The CDR3 contains 14 residues. The ends were cut back, 4 bases at V and 1 base at J, with 11 bases in the middle. The germline gives CDR1 SGHNT, CDR2 YYREEE (reference sequence). The CDR3 nucleotides are TGTGCCAGCAGCCTAAGGGGAGGCCAAGAGACCCAGTACTTC. Its translation is CASSLRGGQETQYF.

The rearrangement links TRBV15 to TRBJ1-4; no reliable D call. CDR3 length: 15 residues. Germline V gene data show CDR1 as LNHNV and CDR2 as YYDKDF (reference sequence). The ends were cut back, 1 base at V and 8 bases at J, with 14 bases in the middle. CDR3: CATSRAPLEVEKLFF. CDR3 nucleotide sequence: TGTGCCACCAGCAGAGCCCCTCTGGAGGTGGAAAAACTGTTTTTT. Filled out from reference TRBV15 and TRBJ1-4, the complete variable domain reads DAMVIQNPRYQVTQFGKPVTLSCSQTLNHNVMYWYQQKSSQAPKLLFHYYDKDFNNEADTPDNFQSRRPNTSFCFLDIRSPGLGDTAMYLCATSRAPLEVEKLFFGSGTQLSVL.

CDR3 nucleotide sequence: TGTGCCAGCAGCTTAGTGCGGGGGGGGCTAGGCGAGACCCAGTACTTC. Residues: CASSLVRGGLGETQYF. The chain combines TRBV7-6 with TRBJ2-5; 9 bases agree with TRBD2. J gave up 5 bases and V 1 base, and 8 bases lay outside the gene matches. Germline V gives CDR1 SGHVS, CDR2 FNYEAQ. The CDR3 sequence is 16 residues long.

This sequence joins TRBV28 and TRBJ2-7; the D gene is possibly TRBD1 (5 bases). This CDR3 is 11 amino acids long. Per the germline V gene, CDR1 is MDHEN and CDR2 is SYDVKM. Trimming took off 7 bases at V and 8 bases at J, with 12 bases between the two ends. The CDR3 nucleotides read TGTGCCAGCAAAGAACAGGTTAAGCAGTACTTC. Encoded protein: CASKEQVKQYF.

V is TRBV7-9 and J is TRBJ1-5; the match to TRBD1 covers 12 bases. The germline V gene has CDR1 SEHNR and CDR2 FQNEAQ (reference sequence). With 4 bases clipped from V and 4 bases from J, the junction kept 5 bases outside the gene matches. The CDR3 runs to 16 residues. Written as DNA, the CDR3 is TGTGCCAGCAGCTGGGGACAGGGGGCGCGAAATCAGCCCCAGCATTTT. Protein product: CASSWGQGARNQPQHF.

The gene calls are TRBV2 and TRBJ2-1, with D hard to call. This CDR3 contains 15 residues. The germline CDR1 and CDR2 sequences are SNHLY and FYNNEI. The V gene lost 2 bases and the J gene lost 4 bases, with 12 bases spanning the gap. The CDR3 nucleotides read TGTGCCAGCAGTGAAACTGGCGGTACTTACAATGAGCAGTTCTTC. This encodes CASSETGGTYNEQFF.

This chain uses TRBV5-4 with TRBJ2-1, with 7 bases matching TRBD2. The J segment lost 3 bases and the V segment lost 4 bases, leaving 10 bases of the junction unmatched. This CDR3 spans 16 amino acids. Germline V gene lookup returns CDR1 SGHNT and CDR2 YYREEE (reference sequence). The CDR3 here is CASSPGSSGVYNEQFF. CDR3 in DNA: TGTGCCAGCAGCCCAGGCTCCAGCGGGGTCTACAATGAGCAGTTCTTC.

The genes are TRBV19 and TRBJ2-1; TRBD2 might be the D (7 bases). V gave up 7 bases and J gave up 1 base, with 17 bases separating them. This CDR3 spans 16 amino acids. Germline V gene sequence: CDR1 LNHDA, CDR2 SQIVND (reference sequence). CDR3: CASTATGRGSYNEQFF. CDR3 sequence (DNA): TGTGCCAGTACCGCAACAGGGCGGGGGTCCTACAATGAGCAGTTCTTC.

The V and J genes are TRBV9 and TRBJ1-4, with D unclear. CDR3 length: 16 amino acids. The V and J ends lost 0 bases and 8 bases respectively, with 17 bases between them. In germline, CDR1 is SGDLS, CDR2 YYNGEE. The CDR3 spells CASSVGEQKGGEKLFF. The CDR3 region has the DNA TGTGCCAGCAGCGTAGGGGAACAGAAGGGAGGCGAAAAACTGTTTTTT.

The genes are TRBV28 and TRBJ1-2; no clear D. The V end lost 6 bases, the J end lost 2 bases, and 13 bases lay between the germline ends. Per the germline V gene, CDR1 is MDHEN and CDR2 is SYDVKM. This CDR3 is 14 amino acids long. The CDR3 spells CASRSGSGNYGYTF. In DNA, the CDR3 is TGTGCCAGCAGAAGTGGGTCGGGGAACTATGGCTACACCTTC.